These 2 T cell receptor beta chains share one sample of origin, sequenced in a study of identifying expanded T cells in peripheral blood (dated by TCRdb to between 2018 and 2021). The library was obtained by the immunoSEQ multiplex PCR assay. TCRdb limited this immuneACCESS table to in-frame rearrangements with V and J called. A share of clones is missing; checked studies link under half to unresolved V genes, and the rest is unexplained. The sample table records around 94,000 clones; about 91% of these occur just once. Together, the top ten hold roughly 15% of the sample. Sequencing input: blood. Source of these receptors: a person aged 18 to 70 in good health.

CDR3 nucleotide sequence: TGTGCCAGCAGCGGTCGGGCAGGGTTCACTGAAGCTTTCTTT. Its protein product is CASSGRAGFTEAFF. The chain carries TRBV9 and TRBJ1-1, with D maybe TRBD1 (5 bases). Germline V lookup: CDR1 SGDLS, CDR2 YYNGEE. CDR3 length: 14 residues. V was clipped by 3 bases and J by 4 bases, with 13 bases between them.

This sequence joins TRBV7-7 and TRBJ2-5; D might be TRBD2 (6 bases). V lost 5 bases and J lost 5, with 12 bases in between. Germline V gene lookup returns CDR1 SSHAT and CDR2 FNYEAQ (reference sequence). CDR3 length: 13 residues. The CDR3 coding sequence is TGTGCCAGCAGCCCTGGGGGGAGGGAGACCCAGTACTTC. Amino acid sequence: CASSPGGRETQYF. Full variable domain (remainder filled in from reference TRBV7-7 and TRBJ2-5): GAGVSQSPRYKVTKRGQDVTLRCDPISSHATLYWYQQALGQGPEFLTYFNYEAQPDKSGLPSDRFSAERPEGSISTLTIQRTEQRDSAMYRCASSPGGRETQYFGPGTRLLVL.